The 23 T cell receptor beta chains below were found in one sample sequenced in a study of T cell clonality in common variable immunodeficiency. Study-wide points: Reportedly, TCR beta sequences from common variable immunodeficiency showed fewer deletions and N-nucleotide insertions.

Sequenced by immunoSEQ multiplex PCR; TCRdb stores in-frame clones only, minus some. The sample contains about 35,000 clones, none occurring once; around 6.1% lies in the top ten. These receptors' antigens are unknown. The sequencing sample was made of peripheral blood mononuclear cells. These receptors were obtained from a human donor with common variable immunodeficiency.

About this clone itself: With the read ending 3 residues before the CDR3 end, the germline J gene is used to fill in that end. The V gene is TRBV30, the J gene TRBJ1-3; the match to TRBD1 covers 9 bases. CDR1 is GTSNPN and CDR2 is SVGIG in the germline V gene (reference sequence). The CDR3 runs 13 residues. The V and J ends lost 3 bases and 4 bases, in that order; junction bases with no gene match: 1. CDR3 sequence reads: CAWRTGGGNTIYF. The covered CDR3 bases are TGTGCCTGGAGGACAGGGGGGGGAAACACC.

This clone was counted a few times. The CDR3 goes on 3 residues after the read ends, and that part is filled in from the germline J gene. This sequence joins TRBV6-2 or TRBV6-3 and TRBJ2-3; weak D call: TRBD2 (6 bases). This CDR3 has 11 residues. The germline gives CDR1 MNHEY, CDR2 SVGEGT. CDR3 DNA (partial): TGTGCCAGCAGTTACGGGACTGCG. Amino acids: CASSYGTA. The full CDR3 protein is CASSYGTAQYF.

This clone was counted only a few times. The read ends 3 residues shy of where the CDR3 ends; the end is completed using the germline J gene. V and J are TRBV11-2 and TRBJ2-7; no definite D call. Trimming removed 4 bases from V and 0 bases from J, with 13 bases in between. Germline V gene data show CDR1 as SGHAT and CDR2 as FQNNGV. The CDR3 runs to 15 residues. The CDR3 is CASSSSDVSSYEQYF. The DNA read from the CDR3 is TGTGCCAGCAGCTCGAGCGACGTGAGCTCCTACGAG.

This clone was counted between two and nine times. The read halts 3 residues ahead of the CDR3 end, with the missing end drawn from the germline J gene. The chain carries TRBV6-1 and TRBJ1-2, with D possibly being TRBD1 (5 bases). V was cut by 4 bases and J by 4 bases, with 19 bases left in between. The V gene's germline CDR1 is MNHNS and CDR2 SASEGT. The CDR3 has 16 residues. The CDR3 bases that were read are TGTGCCAGCAGTGCCGCCCGAGCCGACAGACCCTATGGC. This encodes CASSAARADRPYG. The CDR3, in full, reads CASSAARADRPYGYTF.

This clone is labeled as medium-sized. The read ends 3 residues shy of where the CDR3 ends; the end is completed using the germline J gene. The V and J genes are TRBV29-1 and TRBJ2-1; 10 positions match TRBD2. Trimming removed 1 base from V and 4 bases from J; junction bases left unmatched: 10. Germline CDR1 reads SQVTM; CDR2 reads ANQGSEA. This CDR3 region has 17 residues. CDR3 loop: CSVEGASGGPGYNEQFF. The DNA read from the CDR3 is TGCAGCGTTGAAGGGGCTAGCGGGGGCCCGGGATACAATGAG.

In this sample, this clone turned up many times. The read comes to an end 3 residues before the CDR3 does, leaving the germline J gene to fill in the end. V usage is TRBV2 and J usage is TRBJ1-5, with a weak D call TRBD1 (6 bases). V lost 8 bases, J lost 6 bases, and 17 bases lay in between. CDR1 SNHLY and CDR2 FYNNEI come from the germline V gene. This CDR3 is 14 amino acids long. CDR3 in amino acids: CASEKAGEVQPQHF. The sequenced CDR3 bases are TGTGCCAGCGAGAAGGCAGGGGAGGTTCAGCCC.

Ten or more counts support this clone. A read error may account for a junction end that differs from germline. The CDR3 end falls 3 residues outside the read, so it is completed with the germline J gene. This rearrangement joins TRBV4-1 to TRBJ1-4; the D is unclear. The germline gives CDR1 MGHRA, CDR2 YSYEKL. This CDR3 comprises 15 residues. CDR3 sequence reads: CASSQGHATKEKLFF. Partial CDR3 DNA: TGCGCCAGCAGCCAAGGGCATGCCACTAAGGAAAAA.

This clone was seen at least ten times. The sequenced fragment ends 3 residues before the CDR3 boundary, so the rest is inferred from the germline J gene. The chain joins TRBV9 to TRBJ2-1; 9 bases match TRBD2. Trimming at V came to 3 bases and at J to 8 bases, leaving 9 bases not matched to a gene. This CDR3 region has 15 residues. CDR1 is SGDLS and CDR2 is YYNGEE in the germline V gene. Incomplete CDR3 DNA: TGTGCCAGCAGCGATGGGCTAGCGGGGATCTATGAG. Translated: CASSDGLAGIYE. The full CDR3 protein is CASSDGLAGIYEQFF. Using reference TRBV9 and TRBJ2-1 for the parts outside the CDR3, the full variable domain is DSGVTQTPKHLITATGQRVTLRCSPRSGDLSVYWYQQSLDQGLQFLIQYYNGEERAKGNILERFSAQQFPDLHSELNLSSLELGDSALYFCASSDGLAGIYEQFFGPGTRLTVL.

This clone showed up many times. The CDR3 end is not reached by the read, which stops 3 residues before it; the germline J gene fills it in. The chain employs TRBV20-1 and TRBJ1-2; TRBD1 matches at 8 bases. Unmatched junction bases numbered 11, after V lost 3 bases and J lost 5 bases. Germline V lookup: CDR1 DFQATT, CDR2 SNEGSKA (reference sequence). The CDR3 length is 15 residues. CDR3: CSARALQGGAYGYTF. CDR3 bases read: TGCAGTGCTAGGGCCCTACAGGGGGGGGCTTATGGC.

Incomplete CDR3 DNA: TGTGCCAGCAGCTCCCGGACAGGGGCCTCCGAG. As protein: CASSSRTGASE. Given in full, the CDR3 is CASSSRTGASEQYF. This chain links TRBV5-4 with TRBJ2-7; 9 bases map to TRBD1. The missing CDR3 end, 3 residues past where the read stops, is filled in from the germline J gene. The CDR3 is 14 residues long. J gave up 6 bases and V 3 bases, and 7 bases lay outside the gene matches. Germline lookup yields CDR1 SGHNT and CDR2 YYREEE (reference sequence).

This clone was counted many times. With the read ending 3 residues before the CDR3 end, the germline J gene is used to fill in that end. This chain uses TRBV19 with TRBJ1-5, with D perhaps matching TRBD1 (5 bases). V lost 3 bases and J lost 0, with 12 bases in between. The CDR3 extends over 16 amino acids. Germline V gives CDR1 LNHDA, CDR2 SQIVND (reference sequence). Here the CDR3 reads CASSITRVDSNQPQHF. The part of the CDR3 DNA that was read is TGTGCCAGTAGTATCACCAGGGTCGATAGCAATCAGCCC.

This clone was seen only a few times. The CDR3 loop is CASSADRGAPYEQYF. Partial CDR3 DNA: TGTGCCAGCAGTGCGGACAGGGGAGCCCCCTACGAG. This chain links TRBV2 with TRBJ2-7; 9 nucleotides agree with TRBD1. Read data end 3 residues before the CDR3 end; the end is taken from the germline J gene. Losses at the gene ends were 4 bases for V and 2 bases for J; bases not matched to a gene: 6. Germline lookup yields CDR1 SNHLY and CDR2 FYNNEI. The CDR3 is 15 residues long.

As for this clone: The CDR3 end lies 3 residues beyond the end of the read and is filled in from the germline J gene. V usage is TRBV2 and J usage is TRBJ2-3; no clear D. The length of the CDR3 is 16 residues. Germline V gives CDR1 SNHLY, CDR2 FYNNEI. Between the trimmed V and J ends, which lost 8 bases and 2 bases, there was a span of 20 bases. The CDR3 here is CASRRYGPQYTDTQYF. The sequenced CDR3 bases are TGTGCCAGCCGACGCTATGGGCCACAGTACACAGATACG.

This clone appeared a few times. The read stops 3 residues short of the end of the CDR3; the missing end is completed from the germline J gene. This chain uses TRBV18 with TRBJ2-2, with a tentative D call TRBD1 (5 bases). Germline V gives CDR1 KGHSH, CDR2 LQKENI. The CDR3 has 16 amino acids. V was trimmed by 4 bases and J by 0 bases, leaving 12 bases between them. The CDR3 sequence is CASSLTDHSNTGELFF. The CDR3 DNA, read in part, is TGTGCCAGCTCACTGACAGACCATTCGAACACCGGGGAG.

The sample holds a few counts of this clone. The observed sequence ends 3 residues before the CDR3 terminus, with the missing tail filled in from the germline J gene. The chain employs TRBV6-1 and TRBJ1-4, with a tentative D call TRBD1 (6 bases). Germline V CDR1 and CDR2: MNHNS, SASEGT. This CDR3 is built from 13 residues. With 2 bases removed from V and 10 bases from J, the gap between germline ends came to 11 bases. CDR3 in amino acids: CASSELDRGKLFF. CDR3 bases read: TGTGCCAGCAGTGAATTGGACAGAGGAAAA.

In its sample, this clone was seen a few times. The read gets to within 3 residues of the CDR3 end, and the germline J gene fills in the rest. The chain couples TRBV6-2 or TRBV6-3 to TRBJ1-1; TRBD1 matches 7 bases. Germline V CDR1 and CDR2: MNHEY, SVGEGT. This CDR3 region has 14 residues. V lost 6 bases to trimming and J lost 3 bases; unmatched junction nucleotides: 7. Incomplete CDR3 DNA: TGTGCCAGCAGGCGGACAGGACTGCACACTGAA. Translated: CASRRTGLHTE. The whole CDR3 sequence is CASRRTGLHTEAFF.

This clone was detected many times. The sequenced fragment ends 3 residues before the CDR3 boundary, so the rest is inferred from the germline J gene. This chain joins TRBV6-1 and TRBJ1-5; possible D gene TRBD1, 5 bases. V was cut by 3 bases and J by 1 base, with 10 bases left in between. The CDR3 sequence is 15 residues long. CDR1 is MNHNS and CDR2 is SASEGT in the germline V gene. CDR3 sequence: CASSDLGGSNQPQHF. The CDR3 DNA, read in part, is TGTGCCAGCAGTGATCTTGGGGGGAGCAATCAGCCC.

This clone has just a few counts. Read data end 3 residues before the CDR3 end; the end is taken from the germline J gene. This chain links TRBV2 with TRBJ2-7; D remains unclear. CDR3 length: 12 amino acids. V shed 8 bases and J shed 2 bases, with 10 bases lying between them. From germline, CDR1 is SNHLY and CDR2 FYNNEI. The CDR3 DNA, read in part, is TGTGCCAGCGCCCCGCCGGCCTACGAG. It translates to CASAPPAYE. The full-length CDR3 reads as CASAPPAYEQYF.

This clone appeared many times. CDR3 sequence reads: CASWGQGSGYTF. Partial CDR3 DNA: TGTGCCAGCTGGGGACAGGGCTCTGGC. The chain combines TRBV5-6 with TRBJ1-2; 9 positions agree with TRBD1. Coverage ceases 3 residues before the CDR3 finishes, and the germline J gene fills in the end. This CDR3 is built from 12 residues. Germline CDR1 SGHDT, CDR2 YYEEEE. After removal of 7 bases from V and 7 bases from J, the junction contained 5 bases not matched to a gene. Full variable domain (outside the CDR3, taken from reference TRBV5-6 and TRBJ1-2): DAGVTQSPTHLIKTRGQQVTLRCSPKSGHDTVSWYQQALGQGPQFIFQYYEEEERQRGNFPDRFSGHQFPNYSSELNVNALLLGDSALYLCASWGQGSGYTFGSGTRLTVV.

The table lists this clone with a few counts. Read coverage stops 3 residues before the CDR3 terminus; the germline J gene supplies the remainder. The rearrangement joins TRBV18 to TRBJ2-1; D not resolved. The CDR3 extends over 16 amino acids. CDR1 is KGHSH, CDR2 LQKENI, per germline. V was shortened by 0 bases and J by 0 bases, with 9 bases between the two germline ends. CDR3 DNA, as far as it was read: TGTGCCAGCTCACCACCGGGCCCGAGCTCCTACAATGAG. Encoded protein: CASSPPGPSSYNE. The full CDR3 is CASSPPGPSSYNEQFF.

This clone has ten or more counts. With the read ending 3 residues before the CDR3 end, the germline J gene is used to fill in that end. This rearrangement joins TRBV2 to TRBJ2-1; no clear D gene. Germline V gene lookup returns CDR1 SNHLY and CDR2 FYNNEI. This CDR3 is built from 17 residues. The V end lost 4 bases, the J end lost 0 bases, and 16 bases lay between the germline ends. Partial CDR3 DNA: TGTGCCAGCAGTGTCCGCCGTGACATAAGCTCCTACAATGAG. Translated, it gives CASSVRRDISSYNE. Given in full, the CDR3 is CASSVRRDISSYNEQFF.

This clone was seen only a few times. Sequencing ends 3 residues short of the CDR3 end; the germline J gene provides the rest. V usage is TRBV7-2 and J usage is TRBJ2-5; possibly TRBD2 for D (7 bases). The CDR3 spans 15 residues. Trimming removed 5 bases at V and 2 bases at J, with 15 bases between. CDR1 SGHTA and CDR2 FQGNSA come from the germline V gene. CDR3 sequence reads: CASSQRAGAQETQYF. The CDR3 DNA, read in part, is TGTGCCAGCAGCCAACGGGCGGGGGCTCAAGAGACC.

A note on this clone: The CDR3 is cut off 3 residues early in the read; its end comes from the germline J gene. The chain couples TRBV7-8 to TRBJ2-5; D perhaps matches TRBD2 (5 bases). The V gene's germline CDR1 is SGHVS and CDR2 FQNEAQ. The CDR3 spans 16 residues. V was pared by 8 bases and J by 4 bases, with 23 bases between. Incomplete CDR3 DNA: TGTGCCAGCGGACTTTTCGCGGGCATTGGAGTAGAGACC. Its translation: CASGLFAGIGVET. The entire CDR3 is CASGLFAGIGVETQYF.